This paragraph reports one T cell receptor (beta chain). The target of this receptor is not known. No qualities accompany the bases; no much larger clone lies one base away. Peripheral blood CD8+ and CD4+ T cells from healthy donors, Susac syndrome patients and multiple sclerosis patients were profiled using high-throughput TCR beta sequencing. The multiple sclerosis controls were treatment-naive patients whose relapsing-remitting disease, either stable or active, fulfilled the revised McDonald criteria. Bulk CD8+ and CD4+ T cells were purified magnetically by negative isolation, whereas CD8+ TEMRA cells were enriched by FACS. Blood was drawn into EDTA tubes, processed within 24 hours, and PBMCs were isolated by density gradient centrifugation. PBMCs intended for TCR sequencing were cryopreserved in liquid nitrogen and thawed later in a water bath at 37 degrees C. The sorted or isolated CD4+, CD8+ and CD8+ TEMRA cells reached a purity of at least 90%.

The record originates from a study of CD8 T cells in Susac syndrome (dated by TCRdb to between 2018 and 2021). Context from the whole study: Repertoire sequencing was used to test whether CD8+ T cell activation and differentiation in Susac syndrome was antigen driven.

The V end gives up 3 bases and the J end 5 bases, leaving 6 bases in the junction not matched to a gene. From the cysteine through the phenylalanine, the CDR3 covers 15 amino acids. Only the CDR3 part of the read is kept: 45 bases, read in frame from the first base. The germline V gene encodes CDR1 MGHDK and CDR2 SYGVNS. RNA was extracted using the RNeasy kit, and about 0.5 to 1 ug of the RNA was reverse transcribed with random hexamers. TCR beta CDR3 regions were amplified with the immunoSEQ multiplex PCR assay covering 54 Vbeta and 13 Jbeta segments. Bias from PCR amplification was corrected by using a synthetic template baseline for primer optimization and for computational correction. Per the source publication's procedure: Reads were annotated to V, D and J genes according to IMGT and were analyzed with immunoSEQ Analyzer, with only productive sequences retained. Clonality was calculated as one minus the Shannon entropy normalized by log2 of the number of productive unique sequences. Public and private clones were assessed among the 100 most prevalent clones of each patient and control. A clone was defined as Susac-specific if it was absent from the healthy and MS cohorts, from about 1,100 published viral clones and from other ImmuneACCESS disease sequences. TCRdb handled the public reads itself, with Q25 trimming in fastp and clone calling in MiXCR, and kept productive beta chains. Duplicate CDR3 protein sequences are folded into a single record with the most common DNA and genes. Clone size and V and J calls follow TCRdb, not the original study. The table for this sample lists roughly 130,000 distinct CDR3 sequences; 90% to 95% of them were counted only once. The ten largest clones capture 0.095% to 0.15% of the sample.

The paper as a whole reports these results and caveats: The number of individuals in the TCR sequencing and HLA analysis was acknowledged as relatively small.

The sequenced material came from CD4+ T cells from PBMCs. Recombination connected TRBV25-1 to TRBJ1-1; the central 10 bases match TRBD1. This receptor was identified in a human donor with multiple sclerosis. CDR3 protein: CASSEAGQGNTEAFF. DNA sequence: TGTGCCAGCAGTGAGGCGGGACAGGGGAATACTGAAGCTTTCTTT.